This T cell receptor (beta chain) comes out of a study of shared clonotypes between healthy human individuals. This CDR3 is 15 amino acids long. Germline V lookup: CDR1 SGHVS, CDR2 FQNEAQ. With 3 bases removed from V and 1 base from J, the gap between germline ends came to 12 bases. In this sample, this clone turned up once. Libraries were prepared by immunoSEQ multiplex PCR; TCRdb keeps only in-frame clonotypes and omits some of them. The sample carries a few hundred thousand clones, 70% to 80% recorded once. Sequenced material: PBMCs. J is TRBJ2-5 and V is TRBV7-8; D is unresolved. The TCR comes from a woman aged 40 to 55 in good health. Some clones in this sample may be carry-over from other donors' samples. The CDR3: CASSLGGMSQETQYF. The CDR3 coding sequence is TGTGCCAGCAGCTTGGGTGGGATGTCCCAAGAGACCCAGTACTTC.